This T cell receptor beta chain is from a study of blood T cell repertoires in COVID-19 (dated by TCRdb to 2020 to 2022). About the investigation overall: Collaborator samples came from the United States, Italy and Spain and covered acute and convalescent phases of COVID-19. The material from the prospective study consisted of cDNA or gDNA derived from T cells, B-cell-depleted T cells, or PBMCs. Subjects who had been exposed to COVID-19, were actively infected with it, or had recovered from it provided the deeply sampled blood TCRbeta repertoires that made up the dataset. A freely available public database, intended as a resource for researchers studying the immune response to SARS-CoV-2, is where the repertoires were released. Samples were obtained from the ongoing ImmuneRACE study (first 160 participants) and from about 1,300 subjects provided by 6 global collaborators. A de-identified subject ID, COVID-19 status, age in years and sex were almost always included in the sample metadata. Where available, HLA class I and class II types were obtained from metadata supplied by the sample provider rather than from assay-based typing.

This clone has only one observation. No cognate antigen has been identified for it. No base qualities exist here, and no much larger clone lies one base off it. Broader findings and caveats from the paper: The quantity of clinical and demographic metadata differed by source and by participant and was supplied without curation.

V is shortened by 3 bases, J by 6 bases, and the region joining them spans 9 bases. CDR1 SGDLS and CDR2 YYNGEE are derived from the germline V gene. Reading from cysteine to phenylalanine, the CDR3 counts 12 amino acids. Just the 36-base CDR3 DNA is kept, in frame starting at base 1. Participants in the prospective study were aged roughly 18 to 100 years, lived in some 24 United States geographic areas, and enrolled through a virtual design. Cohort assignment in the prospective study relied on participant-reported clinical history from a screening survey and a study questionnaire. Mobile phlebotomists in the prospective study collected whole blood, serum and a nasopharyngeal or oropharyngeal swab from every participant. Over a roughly two-month period, participants in the prospective study had the option of providing additional blood draws and questionnaires. Before DNA extraction, blood samples from the prospective study were shipped at room temperature or frozen.

TCRbeta CDR3 regions were amplified from genomic DNA using the immunoSEQ Assay, a bias-controlled multiplex PCR. Regarding the original processing steps: The number of nucleated cells in each sample was estimated from the amplification of reference gene primers within the assay. To quantify the absolute abundance of each unique TCRbeta CDR3 rearrangement, sequence reads were collapsed and filtered. For each sample, productive Simpson clonality was calculated as the square root of Simpson's diversity index across productive rearrangements. TCRdb provides this immuneACCESS table in a form limited to in-frame rearrangements. Some clones are lacking; in checked studies, under half of them reflect an unresolved V gene, and why the rest are absent is not known. V, J and clone size were drawn from that table, and D and trimming were deduced from the DNA. In all, the sample holds about 200,000 clones, and 65% to 90% of those were seen once. 3% to 4% of the sample rests with the top ten.

The source of this sequence is a woman aged 40 to 50 with acute COVID-19. The specimen sequenced was PBMCs or T cells enriched from blood (not recorded which). The receptor chain draws on TRBV9 and TRBJ1-2; a weak D assignment points to TRBD1 (6 bases agree). This receptor carries the CDR3 CASSAAGDGYTF. The bases are TGTGCCAGCAGCGCAGCAGGGGATGGCTACACCTTC.